This passage covers 28 T cell receptor beta chains from one sample sequenced in a study of T cell repertoires in ileal Crohn's disease. Using immunoSEQ multiplex PCR, the repertoire was profiled, and TCRdb retains in-frame clones only, with some absent. The table has roughly 9,600 clones, approximately 82% seen once. Sequenced material: ileal tissue. Source of these receptors: an adult with Crohn's disease.

The rearrangement uses TRBV5-1 and TRBJ2-2; D is uncertain. Germline assignment: CDR1 SGHRS and CDR2 YFSETQ. CDR3 length: 13 residues. Trimming stripped 1 base from V and 5 bases from J, with 6 bases between. The DNA of the CDR3 is TGCGCCAGCAGCTTGTCAATTACCGGGGAGCTGTTTTTT. Amino acid sequence: CASSLSITGELFF. Using reference TRBV5-1 and TRBJ2-2 for the parts outside the CDR3, the full variable domain is KAGVTQTPRYLIKTRGQQVTLSCSPISGHRSVSWYQQTPGQGLQFLFEYFSETQRNKGNFPGRFSGRQFSNSRSEMNVSTLELGDSALYLCASSLSITGELFFGEGSRLTVL.

This chain links TRBV7-2 with TRBJ2-1; TRBD2 matches at 11 bases. After removal of 1 base from V and 6 bases from J, the junction contained 14 bases not matched to a gene. The germline gives CDR1 SGHTA, CDR2 FQGNSA. The CDR3 loop spans 19 amino acids. CDR3 amino acids: CASSLVGPIGLAGFNEQFF. CDR3 in DNA: TGTGCCAGCAGCTTAGTGGGGCCAATTGGACTAGCGGGCTTCAATGAGCAGTTCTTC.

This clone occurred a few times. CDR3 sequence: CASRGTDPNYGYTF. CDR3 sequence (DNA): TGCGCCAGCAGGGGGACAGATCCGAACTATGGCTACACCTTC. The chain carries TRBV10-1 and TRBJ1-2, with 7 bases matching TRBD1. The CDR3 is 14 residues long. V lost 6 bases and J lost 2; bases outside the gene matches: 6. Germline V gene data show CDR1 as WNHNN and CDR2 as SYGVQD (reference sequence).

The chain couples TRBV5-1 to TRBJ2-7, with D possibly being TRBD2 (6 bases). V gave up 4 bases and J gave up 2 bases, with 16 bases separating them. Germline loops: CDR1 SGHRS, CDR2 YFSETQ. CDR3 length equals 15 residues. The CDR3 reads CASSSNRDLAYEQYF. The CDR3 DNA is TGCGCCAGCAGCAGCAACCGGGACTTAGCCTACGAGCAGTACTTC. Full variable domain (remainder filled in from reference TRBV5-1 and TRBJ2-7): KAGVTQTPRYLIKTRGQQVTLSCSPISGHRSVSWYQQTPGQGLQFLFEYFSETQRNKGNFPGRFSGRQFSNSRSEMNVSTLELGDSALYLCASSSNRDLAYEQYFGPGTRLTVT.

The chain couples TRBV19 to TRBJ1-3; TRBD1 agrees at 8 bases. V was pared by 6 bases and J by 2 bases, with 3 bases of the junction left unmatched. In germline, CDR1 is LNHDA, CDR2 SQIVND (reference sequence). CDR3 length: 14 residues. The CDR3 spells CASSRGLTGNTIYF. The CDR3 bases are TGTGCCAGTAGCAGGGGGCTAACTGGAAACACCATATATTTT.

This clone showed up just a few times. This rearrangement joins TRBV7-3 to TRBJ1-3; maybe TRBD1 (5 bases). CDR1 SGHTA and CDR2 FQGTGA come from the germline V gene. This CDR3 has 14 amino acids. Trimming took 3 bases from V and 4 from J, leaving 10 bases between them. CDR3 DNA sequence: TGTGCCAGCAGCTTTAGGGGTGGAGGAAACACCATATATTTT. Its translation: CASSFRGGGNTIYF.

The chain links TRBV5-1 to TRBJ2-3, with TRBD1 identical over 7 bases. V was clipped by 0 bases and J by 2 bases; unmatched bases: 15. CDR1 is SGHRS and CDR2 is YFSETQ in the germline V gene. The CDR3 loop spans 19 amino acids. CDR3 in DNA: TGCGCCAGCAGCTTGGAAGGTAGGGGGCGAGGTGCATACACAGATACGCAGTATTTT. The encoded protein is CASSLEGRGRGAYTDTQYF.

The chain recombines TRBV5-1 with TRBJ2-1, with D perhaps TRBD2 (6 bases). Germline CDR1 is SGHRS and CDR2 is YFSETQ. This CDR3 is built from 13 residues. The V end lost 0 bases, the J end lost 9 bases, and 10 bases lay between the germline ends. For the CDR3, the DNA is TGCGCCAGCAGCTTGGGGGGCGGGACTGAGCAGTTCTTC. It codes for CASSLGGGTEQFF.

This chain uses TRBV4-1 with TRBJ2-2, with unresolved D. CDR3 length: 15 amino acids. V lost 0 bases and J 6 bases, leaving 11 bases between the germline ends. Germline V CDR1 and CDR2: MGHRA, YSYEKL. CDR3 protein: CASSQDHPRAGELFF. In DNA, the CDR3 is TGCGCCAGCAGCCAAGATCACCCACGCGCCGGGGAGCTGTTTTTT.

The chain joins TRBV29-1 to TRBJ1-3; D is ambiguous. In germline, CDR1 is SQVTM, CDR2 ANQGSEA. The V gene lost 5 bases and the J gene lost 0 bases, with 5 bases spanning the gap. This CDR3 region has 12 residues. The CDR3 DNA reads TGCAGCGTTATCTTCTCTGGAAACACCATATATTTT. Encoded protein: CSVIFSGNTIYF. Full variable domain (outside the CDR3, taken from reference TRBV29-1 and TRBJ1-3): SAVISQKPSRDICQRGTSLTIQCQVDSQVTMMFWYRQQPGQSLTLIATANQGSEATYESGFVIDKFPISRPNLTFSTLTVSNMSPEDSSIYLCSVIFSGNTIYFGEGSWLTVV.

This rearrangement joins TRBV5-8 to TRBJ2-2; possible D gene TRBD1, 5 bases. The CDR3 length is 14 residues. Germline V lookup: CDR1 SGHTS, CDR2 YDEGEE. Trimming took 4 bases from V and 5 from J, leaving 12 bases between them. CDR3 loop: CASSGARRTGELFF. The CDR3 bases are TGTGCCAGCAGCGGGGCCCGGAGAACCGGGGAGCTGTTTTTT.

The chain uses TRBV5-1 and TRBJ1-3; D is possibly TRBD1 (6 bases). CDR3 length: 14 residues. V lost 0 bases and J lost 7, with 11 bases in between. Germline loops: CDR1 SGHRS, CDR2 YFSETQ. For the CDR3, the DNA is TGCGCCAGCAGCTTGGAGGGGGTGAGGAACACCATATATTTT. This encodes CASSLEGVRNTIYF. The complete variable domain, with remaining parts taken from reference TRBV5-1 and TRBJ1-3, reads KAGVTQTPRYLIKTRGQQVTLSCSPISGHRSVSWYQQTPGQGLQFLFEYFSETQRNKGNFPGRFSGRQFSNSRSEMNVSTLELGDSALYLCASSLEGVRNTIYFGEGSWLTVV.

This chain links TRBV4-1 with TRBJ2-7; 10 nucleotides line up with TRBD2. The CDR3 contains 14 residues. Per the germline V gene, CDR1 is MGHRA and CDR2 is YSYEKL. V dropped 1 base and J dropped 4; count of bases not matched to a gene: 1. The CDR3 DNA reads as TGCGCCAGCAGCCAAGGACTAGCGGGTTACGAGCAGTACTTC. Protein sequence: CASSQGLAGYEQYF.

V is TRBV19 and J is TRBJ1-5; D remains unclear. V lost 0 bases, J lost 6 bases, and 12 bases lay in between. This CDR3 has 15 residues. Per germline, CDR1 LNHDA and CDR2 SQIVND (reference sequence). CDR3 amino acids: CASSIDREGGQPQHF. The CDR3 region has the DNA TGTGCCAGTAGTATAGATCGGGAGGGTGGTCAGCCCCAGCATTTT.

This chain joins TRBV7-2 and TRBJ1-5; D ambiguous. The CDR3 has 13 amino acids. Trimming cost V 4 bases and J 6 bases, with 10 bases left between them. Germline CDR1 reads SGHTA; CDR2 reads FQGNSA. The CDR3 loop reads CASSYRGSQPQHF. CDR3 coding DNA: TGTGCCAGCAGCTACCGAGGGAGTCAGCCCCAGCATTTT.

This clone is labeled as medium-sized. This sequence joins TRBV28 and TRBJ1-2, with 8 bases aligning to TRBD1. Germline V gene lookup returns CDR1 MDHEN and CDR2 SYDVKM. Germline trimming cut 6 bases from V and 4 bases from J; bases unmatched to any gene: 10. This CDR3 region has 15 residues. The CDR3 region has the DNA TGTGCCAGCAGCCCCGGACAGGGAAATATCTATGGCTACACCTTC. Protein: CASSPGQGNIYGYTF.

The chain combines TRBV9 with TRBJ2-7, with 7 bases fitting TRBD1. CDR1 SGDLS and CDR2 YYNGEE come from the germline V gene. CDR3 length: 12 amino acids. With 4 bases clipped from V and 5 bases from J, the junction kept 3 bases outside the gene matches. This CDR3 reads CASSLDRDEQYF. The CDR3 region has the DNA TGTGCCAGCAGCCTAGACAGGGACGAGCAGTACTTC.

The gene calls are TRBV5-1 and TRBJ2-3; 7 bases line up with TRBD2. Germline values: CDR1 SGHRS, CDR2 YFSETQ. V lost 4 bases to trimming and J lost 4 bases; unmatched junction nucleotides: 12. The CDR3 totals 16 residues. The CDR3 region has the DNA TGCGCCAGCAGCACCTCCGACCCGGCGGGGGCAGATACGCAGTATTTT. Translated, it gives CASSTSDPAGADTQYF.

Here the CDR3 DNA reads TGCGCCAGCAGCATCGGACAGGGGCGCAATCAGCCCCAGCATTTT. This translates into CASSIGQGRNQPQHF. The chain recombines TRBV5-1 with TRBJ1-5, with 9 bases lining up with TRBD1. The CDR3 loop spans 15 amino acids. Germline CDR1 is SGHRS and CDR2 is YFSETQ. The V gene end was trimmed by 4 bases and the J gene end by 2 bases; junction bases not matched to a gene: 4.

The chain is built from TRBV6-5 and TRBJ1-6; D might be TRBD1 (5 bases). The length of the CDR3 is 14 residues. V was clipped by 7 bases and J by 13 bases, with 20 bases between them. Germline-derived CDR1 and CDR2 are MNHEY and SVGAGI. CDR3 coding DNA: TGTGCCAGCACGCGACAGTATACGGGGGAGCCCCTCCACTTT. The encoded protein is CASTRQYTGEPLHF.

The chain links TRBV28 to TRBJ1-1, with 7 nucleotides matching TRBD1. This CDR3 is 15 amino acids long. V lost 4 bases to trimming and J lost 3 bases; unmatched junction nucleotides: 8. Germline loops: CDR1 MDHEN, CDR2 SYDVKM. CDR3 DNA: TGTGCCAGCAGTTCCATGACAGGGCGGGACACTGAAGCTTTCTTT. Residues: CASSSMTGRDTEAFF.

This chain joins TRBV9 and TRBJ1-1; the match to TRBD1 covers 8 bases. Per the germline V gene, CDR1 is SGDLS and CDR2 is YYNGEE. With 4 bases clipped from V and 5 bases from J, the junction kept 7 bases outside the gene matches. The CDR3 runs to 14 residues. CDR3 in DNA: TGTGCCAGCAGCATCGGACAGGGACGGACTGAAGCTTTCTTT. Its protein is CASSIGQGRTEAFF.

Only one count was recorded for this clone. V usage is TRBV7-9 and J usage is TRBJ2-7; maybe TRBD1 (6 bases). The germline V and J ends were trimmed by 1 base and 0 bases, with 13 bases remaining between them. This CDR3 region has 16 residues. The germline V gene encodes CDR1 SEHNR and CDR2 FQNEAQ (reference sequence). CDR3 protein: CASSLVGGTSSYEQYF. Written as DNA, the CDR3 is TGTGCCAGCAGCTTAGTTGGGGGCACGAGCTCCTACGAGCAGTACTTC.

Judged by abundance, this clone is medium-sized. The V gene is TRBV5-1, the J gene TRBJ2-1; D is possibly TRBD2 (5 bases). Germline CDR1 and CDR2: SGHRS and YFSETQ. The V and J ends lost 0 bases and 4 bases respectively, with 14 bases between them. The CDR3 contains 16 residues. CDR3 in DNA: TGCGCCAGCAGCTTGGTAGTGGGAGCCGTATACAATGAGCAGTTCTTC. It translates to CASSLVVGAVYNEQFF.

In its sample, this clone was seen once. CDR3 residues: CASSQGLGGNQPQHF. The CDR3 nucleotides are TGCGCCAGCAGCCAAGGCCTAGGAGGCAATCAGCCCCAGCATTTT. This sequence joins TRBV4-3 and TRBJ1-5; D is ambiguous. The ends were cut back, 1 base at V and 2 bases at J, with 9 bases in the middle. CDR1 LGHNA and CDR2 YSLEER come from the germline V gene. CDR3 length equals 15 residues.

In its sample, this clone ranks as medium-sized. The chain joins TRBV28 to TRBJ2-7; maybe TRBD1 (6 bases). Between the trimmed V and J ends, which lost 1 base and 3 bases, there was a span of 7 bases. The CDR3 is 13 amino acids. From germline, CDR1 is MDHEN and CDR2 SYDVKM. The CDR3 bases are TGTGCCAGCAGTTTATACAGGGACTACGAGCAGTACTTC. Residues: CASSLYRDYEQYF.

The chain combines TRBV5-6 with TRBJ2-1; TRBD2 aligns across 7 bases. CDR1 is SGHDT and CDR2 is YYEEEE in the germline V gene. This CDR3 is built from 17 residues. V lost 4 bases, J lost 8 bases, and 18 bases stayed unmatched. CDR3 residues: CASSLGLDRRSIHEQFF. CDR3 bases: TGTGCCAGCAGCCTTGGACTAGACCGGAGGAGTATCCATGAGCAGTTCTTC.

The count of this clone is one. The V call is TRBV5-1, the J call TRBJ1-2; D gene ambiguous. The V gene lost 5 bases and the J gene lost 0 bases, with 8 bases spanning the gap. Germline V lookup: CDR1 SGHRS, CDR2 YFSETQ. The CDR3 length is 13 residues. The CDR3 here is CASRAEANYGYTF. DNA for the CDR3: TGCGCCAGCAGGGCAGAGGCTAACTATGGCTACACCTTC.